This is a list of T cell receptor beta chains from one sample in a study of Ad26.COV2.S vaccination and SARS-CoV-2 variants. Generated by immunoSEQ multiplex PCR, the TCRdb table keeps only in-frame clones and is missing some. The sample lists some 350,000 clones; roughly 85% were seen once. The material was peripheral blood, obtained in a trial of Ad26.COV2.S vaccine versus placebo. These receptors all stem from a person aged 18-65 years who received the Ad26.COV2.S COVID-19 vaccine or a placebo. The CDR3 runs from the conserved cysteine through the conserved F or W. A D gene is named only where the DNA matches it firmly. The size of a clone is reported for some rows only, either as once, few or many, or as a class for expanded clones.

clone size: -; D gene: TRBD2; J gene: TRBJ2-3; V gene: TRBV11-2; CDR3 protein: CASSLVGLAGLGRDTQYF; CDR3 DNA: TGTGCCAGCAGCTTAGTGGGACTAGCGGGTCTCGGGAGAGATACGCAGTATTTT
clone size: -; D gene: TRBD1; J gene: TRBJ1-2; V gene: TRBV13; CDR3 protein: CASSLGPGTGGRGGYTF; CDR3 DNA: TGTGCCAGCAGCTTAGGCCCTGGGACAGGGGGGCGCGGTGGCTACACCTTC
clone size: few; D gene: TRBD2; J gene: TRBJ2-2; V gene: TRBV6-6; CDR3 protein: CASFTGTSMTGELFF; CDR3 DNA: TGTGCTAGTTTCACCGGGACTAGCATGACCGGGGAGCTGTTTTTT
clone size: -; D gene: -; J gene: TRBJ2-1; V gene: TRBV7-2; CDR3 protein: CASSLEGGNEQFF; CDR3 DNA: TGTGCCAGCAGCTTAGAAGGAGGCAATGAGCAGTTCTTC
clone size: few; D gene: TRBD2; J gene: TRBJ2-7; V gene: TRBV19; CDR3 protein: CASSGTSSYEQYF; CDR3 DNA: TGTGCCAGTTCCGGGACTAGCTCCTACGAGCAGTACTTC
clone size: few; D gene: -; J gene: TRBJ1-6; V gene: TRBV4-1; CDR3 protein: CASSQGLVYGPLHF; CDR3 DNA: TGCGCCAGCAGCCAAGGTTTAGTTTATGGACCCCTCCACTTT
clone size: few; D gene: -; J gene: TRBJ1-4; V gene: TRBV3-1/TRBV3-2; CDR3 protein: CASSPRGSGHEKLFF; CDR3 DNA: TGTGCCAGCAGCCCAAGGGGGTCGGGTCATGAAAAACTGTTTTTT
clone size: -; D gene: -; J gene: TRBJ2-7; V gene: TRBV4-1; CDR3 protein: CASSPPGSLYEQYF; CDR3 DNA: TGCGCCAGCAGCCCGCCCGGGAGCTTGTACGAGCAGTACTTC
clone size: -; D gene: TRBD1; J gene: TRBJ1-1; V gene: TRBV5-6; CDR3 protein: CASSLAGTENTEAFF; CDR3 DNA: TGTGCCAGCAGCTTGGCCGGGACAGAGAACACTGAAGCTTTCTTT
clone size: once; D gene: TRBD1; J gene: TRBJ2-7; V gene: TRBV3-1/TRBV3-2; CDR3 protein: CASSQTTGTGNLQQYF; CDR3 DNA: TGTGCCAGCAGCCAAACCACCGGGACAGGGAATTTACAGCAGTACTTC
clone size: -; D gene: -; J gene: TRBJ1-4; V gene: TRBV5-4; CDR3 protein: CASSRWDGDEKLFF; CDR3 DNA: TGTGCCAGCAGCAGGTGGGACGGGGATGAAAAACTGTTTTTT
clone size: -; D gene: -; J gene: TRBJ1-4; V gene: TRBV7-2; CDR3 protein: CASSPRGGVNEKLFF; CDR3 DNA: TGTGCCAGCAGCCCCCGGGGCGGGGTTAATGAAAAACTGTTTTTT
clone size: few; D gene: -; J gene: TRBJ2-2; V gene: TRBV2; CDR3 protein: CASSEMANANTGELFF; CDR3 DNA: TGTGCCAGCAGTGAAATGGCGAACGCGAACACCGGGGAGCTGTTTTTT
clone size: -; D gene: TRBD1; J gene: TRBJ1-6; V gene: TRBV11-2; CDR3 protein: CASSRQGGNSPLHF; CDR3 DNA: TGTGCCAGCAGCCGCCAGGGGGGCAATTCACCCCTCCACTTT
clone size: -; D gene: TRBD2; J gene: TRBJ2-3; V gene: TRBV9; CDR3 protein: CASSPRGPSGADTQYF; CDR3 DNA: TGTGCCAGCAGCCCGAGAGGGCCTAGCGGGGCAGATACGCAGTATTTT
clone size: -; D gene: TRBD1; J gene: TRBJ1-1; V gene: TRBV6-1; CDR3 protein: CASSEQNRGTAFF; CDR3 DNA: TGTGCCAGCAGTGAACAAAACAGGGGGACGGCTTTCTTT
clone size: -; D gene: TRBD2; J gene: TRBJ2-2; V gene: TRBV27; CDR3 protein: CASSSTGSGSARGGELFF; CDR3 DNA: TGTGCCAGCAGTTCAACGGGGAGCGGGAGTGCCCGGGGCGGGGAGCTGTTTTTT
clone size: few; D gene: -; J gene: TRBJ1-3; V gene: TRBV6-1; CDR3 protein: CASSEQGGSGNTIYF; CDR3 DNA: TGTGCCAGCAGTGAACAAGGGGGCTCTGGAAACACCATATATTTT
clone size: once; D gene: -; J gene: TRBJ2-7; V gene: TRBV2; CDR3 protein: CASATWAGVGYEQYF; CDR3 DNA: TGTGCCAGCGCAACCTGGGCAGGGGTAGGGTACGAGCAGTACTTC
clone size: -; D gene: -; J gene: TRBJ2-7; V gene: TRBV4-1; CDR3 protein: CASSPGQSSYEQYF; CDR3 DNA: TGCGCCAGCAGCCCGGGTCAGAGCTCCTACGAGCAGTACTTC
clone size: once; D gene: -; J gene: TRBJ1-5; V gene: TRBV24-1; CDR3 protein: CATSVQGNQPQHF; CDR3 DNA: TGTGCCACCAGTGTACAGGGAAATCAGCCCCAGCATTTT
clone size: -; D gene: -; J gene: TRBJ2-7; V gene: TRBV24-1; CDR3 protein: CATSEDSGRGFHEQYF; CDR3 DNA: TGTGCCACCAGTGAGGACTCTGGGCGCGGGTTCCACGAGCAGTACTTC
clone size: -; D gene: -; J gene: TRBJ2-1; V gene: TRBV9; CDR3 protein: CASSVVTENEQFF; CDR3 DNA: TGTGCCAGCAGCGTAGTAACAGAAAATGAGCAGTTCTTC
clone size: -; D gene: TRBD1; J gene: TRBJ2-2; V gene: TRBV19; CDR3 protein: CASSSLRQGALDTGELFF; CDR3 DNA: TGTGCCAGTAGTTCCTTACGCCAGGGGGCTCTTGACACCGGGGAGCTGTTTTTT
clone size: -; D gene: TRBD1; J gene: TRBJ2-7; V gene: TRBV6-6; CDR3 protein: CASSRSGTGAYEQYF; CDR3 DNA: TGTGCCAGCAGTCGATCCGGGACAGGGGCCTACGAGCAGTACTTC
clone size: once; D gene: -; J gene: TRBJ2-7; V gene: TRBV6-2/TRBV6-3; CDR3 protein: CASSPLDGLSYEQYF; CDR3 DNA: TGTGCCAGCAGCCCCCTGGACGGACTAAGCTACGAGCAGTACTTC
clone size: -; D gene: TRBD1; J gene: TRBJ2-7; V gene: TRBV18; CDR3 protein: CASSPETGVVYEQYF; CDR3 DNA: TGTGCCAGCTCACCAGAGACAGGGGTCGTCTACGAGCAGTACTTC
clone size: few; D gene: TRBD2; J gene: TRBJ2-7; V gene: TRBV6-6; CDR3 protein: CASSYGLAGEKQYF; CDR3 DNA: TGTGCCAGCAGTTACGGACTAGCGGGGGAGAAGCAGTACTTC
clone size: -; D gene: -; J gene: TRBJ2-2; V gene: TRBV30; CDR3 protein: CAWSVLRATGELFF; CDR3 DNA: TGTGCCTGGAGTGTATTGAGAGCCACCGGGGAGCTGTTTTTT
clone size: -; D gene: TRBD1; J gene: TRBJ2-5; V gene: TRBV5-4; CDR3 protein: CASSDAAGGKETQYF; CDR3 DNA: TGTGCCAGCAGCGACGCCGCAGGGGGCAAAGAGACCCAGTACTTC
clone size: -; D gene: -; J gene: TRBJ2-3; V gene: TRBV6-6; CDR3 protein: CASSYSPGLSTDTQYF; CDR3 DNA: TGTGCCAGCAGTTACTCGCCGGGACTGAGCACAGATACGCAGTATTTT
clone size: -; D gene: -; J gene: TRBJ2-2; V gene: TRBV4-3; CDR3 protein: CASSQSIDTGELFF; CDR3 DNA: TGCGCCAGCAGCCAAAGTATCGACACCGGGGAGCTGTTTTTT
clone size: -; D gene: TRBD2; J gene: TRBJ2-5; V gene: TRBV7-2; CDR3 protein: CASSLAYRLAGVETQYF; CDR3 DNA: TGTGCCAGCAGCTTAGCATATAGGCTAGCGGGAGTGGAGACCCAGTACTTC
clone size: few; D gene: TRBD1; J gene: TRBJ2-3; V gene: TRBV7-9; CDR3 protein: CASTRMAGGGTDTQYF; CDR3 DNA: TGTGCCAGCACCCGGATGGCAGGGGGCGGGACAGATACGCAGTATTTT
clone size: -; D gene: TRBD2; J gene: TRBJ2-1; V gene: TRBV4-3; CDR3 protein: CASSIMPGLAGDDIYNEQFF; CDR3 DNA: TGCGCCAGCAGCATAATGCCGGGACTAGCGGGAGATGATATCTACAATGAGCAGTTCTTC
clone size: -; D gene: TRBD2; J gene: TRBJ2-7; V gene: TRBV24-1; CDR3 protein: CATSAPGTSGRTYEQYF; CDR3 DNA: TGTGCCACCAGTGCCCCCGGGACTAGCGGGAGGACATACGAGCAGTACTTC
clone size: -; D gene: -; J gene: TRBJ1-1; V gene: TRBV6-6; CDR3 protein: CASSFQANTEAFF; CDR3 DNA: TGTGCCAGCAGTTTTCAGGCGAACACTGAAGCTTTCTTT
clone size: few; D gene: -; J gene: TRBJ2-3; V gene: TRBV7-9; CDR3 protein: CASRPPRGDRDTDTQYF; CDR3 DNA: TGTGCCAGCAGACCCCCTAGGGGGGACCGAGACACAGATACGCAGTATTTT
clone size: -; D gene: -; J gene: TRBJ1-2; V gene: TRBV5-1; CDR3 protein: CASSLAGPSYGYTF; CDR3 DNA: TGCGCCAGCAGCTTGGCCGGCCCCAGTTATGGCTACACCTTC
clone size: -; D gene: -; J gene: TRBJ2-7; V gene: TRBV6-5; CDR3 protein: CASSYRGLYEQYF; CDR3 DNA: TGTGCCAGCAGTTACCGGGGATTATACGAGCAGTACTTC
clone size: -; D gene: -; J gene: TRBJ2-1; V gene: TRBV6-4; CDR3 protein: CASSLNPELNEQFF; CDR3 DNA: TGTGCCAGCAGCCTCAATCCTGAACTCAATGAGCAGTTCTTC
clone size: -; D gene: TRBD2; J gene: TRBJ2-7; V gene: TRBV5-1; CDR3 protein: CASSYSSGGPPEQYF; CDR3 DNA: TGCGCCAGCAGCTACTCTAGCGGGGGGCCCCCCGAGCAGTACTTC
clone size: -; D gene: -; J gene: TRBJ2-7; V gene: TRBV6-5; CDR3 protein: CASSLRGYSYEQYF; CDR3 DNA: TGTGCCAGCAGTTTAAGAGGTTACTCCTACGAGCAGTACTTC
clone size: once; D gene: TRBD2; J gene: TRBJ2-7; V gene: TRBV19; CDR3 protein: CASSISGTGSYEQYF; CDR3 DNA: TGTGCCAGTAGTATTAGCGGGACGGGCTCCTACGAGCAGTACTTC
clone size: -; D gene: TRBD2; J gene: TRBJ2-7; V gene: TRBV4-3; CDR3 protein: CASSQGGTSGHYEQYF; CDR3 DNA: TGCGCCAGCAGCCAGGGGGGGACTAGCGGACACTACGAGCAGTACTTC
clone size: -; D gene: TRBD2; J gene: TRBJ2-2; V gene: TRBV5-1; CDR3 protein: CASSLDIFGTSGNTGELFF; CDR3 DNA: TGCGCCAGCAGCTTGGATATTTTTGGGACTAGCGGTAACACCGGGGAGCTGTTTTTT
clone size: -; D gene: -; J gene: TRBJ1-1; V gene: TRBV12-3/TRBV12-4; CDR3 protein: CASSTTQSTEAFF; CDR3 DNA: TGTGCCAGCAGCACCACCCAGAGCACTGAAGCTTTCTTT
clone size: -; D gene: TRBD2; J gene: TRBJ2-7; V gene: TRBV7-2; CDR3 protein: CASSLEWGGKQYF; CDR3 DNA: TGTGCCAGCAGCTTAGAGTGGGGGGGAAAGCAGTACTTC
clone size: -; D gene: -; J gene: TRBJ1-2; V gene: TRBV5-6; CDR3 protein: CASSLHGGNRGYTF; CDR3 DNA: TGTGCCAGCAGCTTGCATGGGGGTAATCGGGGCTACACCTTC
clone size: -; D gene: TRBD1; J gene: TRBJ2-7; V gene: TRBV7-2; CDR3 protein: CASSSPPQGAYEQYF; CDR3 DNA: TGTGCCAGCAGTTCCCCTCCCCAGGGGGCCTACGAGCAGTACTTC
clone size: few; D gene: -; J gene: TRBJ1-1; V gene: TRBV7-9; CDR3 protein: CASSQEGIGYTEAFF; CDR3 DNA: TGTGCCAGCAGCCAGGAGGGGATCGGGTACACTGAAGCTTTCTTT
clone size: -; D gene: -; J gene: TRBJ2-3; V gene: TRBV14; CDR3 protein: CASSPRTPDTQYF; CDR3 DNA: TGTGCCAGCAGCCCCCGTACTCCAGATACGCAGTATTTT
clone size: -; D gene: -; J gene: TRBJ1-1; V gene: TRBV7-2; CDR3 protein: CASSFGPTEAFF; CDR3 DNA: TGTGCCAGCAGCTTCGGGCCCACTGAAGCTTTCTTT
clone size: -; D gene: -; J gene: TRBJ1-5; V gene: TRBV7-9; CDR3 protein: CASSLDSGLGNQPQHF; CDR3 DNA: TGTGCCAGCAGCTTAGATTCGGGTCTGGGCAATCAGCCCCAGCATTTT
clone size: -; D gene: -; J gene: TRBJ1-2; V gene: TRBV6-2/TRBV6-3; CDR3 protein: CASSYLAGLPNYGYTF; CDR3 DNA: TGTGCCAGCAGTTACCTGGCAGGACTCCCTAACTATGGCTACACCTTC
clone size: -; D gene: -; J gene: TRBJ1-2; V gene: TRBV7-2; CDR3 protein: CASSSPGYNYGYTF; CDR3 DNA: TGTGCCAGCAGCTCCCCCGGGTATAACTATGGCTACACCTTC
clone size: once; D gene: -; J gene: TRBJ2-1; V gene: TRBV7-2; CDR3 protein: CASSLALQGHNEQFF; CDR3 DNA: TGTGCCAGCAGCTTAGCGTTACAGGGTCACAATGAGCAGTTCTTC
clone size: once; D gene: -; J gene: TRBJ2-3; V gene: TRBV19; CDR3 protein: CASIGAGRGTDTQYF; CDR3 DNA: TGTGCCAGTATCGGTGCGGGGCGAGGCACAGATACGCAGTATTTT